A single sample is the source of the 25 T cell receptor beta chains below, sequenced in a study of regulatory T cells in long-lasting Graves disease. Construction of TCR beta libraries relied on iRepertoire HTBI primers and on Arm-PCR targeting CDR3 regions. TCRdb reprocessed the multiplex PCR reads via MiXCR and lists one record per CDR3 protein. The data hold approximately 360,000 distinct CDR3 sequences, with about 23% observed a single time. Time point indicated: persistent/refractory GD, antithyroid drugs over 5 years with positive TRAb. Isolated PBMC RNA provided the starting material for the TCR library. The sequenced sample was peripheral blood mononuclear cells (PBMCs), obtained when the disease was refractory, from a patient treated with antithyroid drugs. All receptors derive from a woman between 35 and 50 years old with Graves disease.

Ten or more counts support this clonotype. The chain links TRBV10-3 to TRBJ2-5, with a possible D match to TRBD1 (6 bases). The V end lost 0 bases, the J end lost 5 bases, and 13 bases lay between the germline ends. CDR1 and CDR2 (germline): ENHRY, SYGVKD. The CDR3 runs 15 residues. CDR3 residues: CAISESSQGRETQYF. The CDR3 bases are TGTGCCATCAGTGAGTCGTCACAGGGTCGGGAGACCCAGTACTTC.

The chain couples TRBV30 to TRBJ1-6, with D maybe TRBD1 (5 bases). CDR3 length: 15 residues. The germline V gene has CDR1 GTSNPN and CDR2 SVGIG (reference sequence). V lost 3 bases, J lost 7 bases, and 16 bases lay in between. CDR3 residues: CAWSAGGGGNSPLHF. The CDR3 DNA follows: TGTGCCTGGAGCGCCGGTGGGGGTGGCAATTCACCCCTCCACTTT. Filled out from reference TRBV30 and TRBJ1-6, the complete variable domain reads SQTIHQWPATLVQPVGSPLSLECTVEGTSNPNLYWYRQAAGRGLQLLFYSVGIGQISSEVPQNLSASRPQDRQFILSSKKLLLSDSGFYLCAWSAGGGGNSPLHFGNGTRLTVT.

V usage is TRBV7-9 and J usage is TRBJ1-5; D possibly corresponds to TRBD1 (5 bases). Germline-derived CDR1 and CDR2 are SEHNR and FQNEAQ (reference sequence). V lost 1 base and J lost 0, with 16 bases in between. This CDR3 has 18 amino acids. In DNA, the CDR3 is TGTGCCAGCAGCTTAGATCGACAGACCCTCTATAGCAATCAGCCCCAGCATTTT. Translating it yields CASSLDRQTLYSNQPQHF.

This clonotype was recorded at least ten times. The chain has TRBV6-1 and TRBJ2-5, with 9 bases lining up with TRBD2. The V gene end was trimmed by 2 bases and the J gene end by 2 bases; junction bases not matched to a gene: 12. CDR1 and CDR2 (germline): MNHNS, SASEGT. The CDR3 is 18 residues long. The CDR3 DNA sequence: TGTGCCAGCAGTGAAAGCGGGGGGCTAGCGATAATACAAGAGACCCAGTACTTC. Its protein product is CASSESGGLAIIQETQYF.

This clonotype was recorded at least ten times. This chain connects TRBV28 to TRBJ1-2; D perhaps matches TRBD1 (6 bases). CDR3 length: 17 amino acids. CDR1 is MDHEN, CDR2 SYDVKM, per germline. The V and J ends lost 7 bases and 3 bases respectively, with 24 bases between them. The CDR3 DNA reads as TGTGCCAGCACAGTAGCCTTAGGGGGGCCGGCGGACTATGGCTACACCTTC. It codes for CASTVALGGPADYGYTF.

The table lists this clonotype with many counts. The CDR3 nucleotides are TGCAGTGCTGGTCCGGGACAGGCTCGCTACGAGCAGTACTTC. It encodes CSAGPGQARYEQYF. The J gene is TRBJ2-7, the V gene TRBV20-1; 8 nucleotides line up with TRBD1. V gave up 5 bases and J gave up 3 bases; unmatched junction bases: 9. Per germline, CDR1 DFQATT and CDR2 SNEGSKA (reference sequence). This CDR3 is 14 amino acids long.

This chain links TRBV20-1 with TRBJ2-3; D unclear. This CDR3 region has 15 residues. The germline V and J ends were trimmed by 3 bases and 0 bases, with 13 bases remaining between them. Germline CDR1 and CDR2: DFQATT and SNEGSKA (reference sequence). The CDR3, as DNA: TGCAGTGCTAGCCAAGTGGCAGGTAGCACAGATACGCAGTATTTT. Protein: CSASQVAGSTDTQYF.

This clonotype was observed a handful of times. The chain uses TRBV27 and TRBJ1-2; D is unclear. The CDR3 covers 15 residues. The ends were cut back, 6 bases at V and 4 bases at J, with 18 bases in the middle. Germline V gene lookup returns CDR1 MNHEY and CDR2 SMNVEV (reference sequence). The CDR3 region has the DNA TGTGCCAGCAGGGCCTCCGGGTCCCTGGTCTATGGCTACACCTTC. Its protein is CASRASGSLVYGYTF.

This clonotype was seen at least ten times. The CDR3 loop reads CASSLRRGEGRETQYF. For the CDR3, the DNA is TGTGCCAGCAGTCTTCGAAGGGGGGAGGGCCGGGAGACCCAGTACTTC. This chain links TRBV12-3 or TRBV12-4 with TRBJ2-5, with D perhaps TRBD2 (7 bases). V gave up 5 bases and J gave up 5 bases, with 21 bases separating them. The CDR3 is made up of 16 amino acids.

This chain connects TRBV13 to TRBJ2-4; D might be TRBD1 (5 bases). V was cut by 3 bases and J by 8 bases, with 17 bases left in between. The CDR3 runs 15 residues. In germline, CDR1 is PRHDT, CDR2 FYEKMQ (reference sequence). CDR3 amino acids: CASSFRQPSRDIQYF. As DNA, the CDR3 is TGTGCCAGCAGCTTTCGACAGCCTTCCAGAGACATTCAGTACTTC.

The J gene is TRBJ2-1, the V gene TRBV7-3, with D unclear. There are 14 residues in the CDR3. The ends were cut back, 1 base at V and 2 bases at J, with 6 bases in the middle. Germline V gene data show CDR1 as SGHTA and CDR2 as FQGTGA. CDR3 sequence (DNA): TGTGCCAGCAGCTTAAGAGGCCCCTACAATGAGCAGTTCTTC. As protein: CASSLRGPYNEQFF.

The gene calls are TRBV18 and TRBJ1-1; D not certain. The CDR3 has 12 amino acids. Germline assignment: CDR1 KGHSH and CDR2 LQKENI. Trimming cost V 4 bases and J 8 bases, with 11 bases left between them. Here the CDR3 DNA reads TGTGCCAGCTCACGAGACGTAGGGGAAGCTTTCTTT. This encodes CASSRDVGEAFF.

This clonotype was recorded a few times. The chain links TRBV6-2 or TRBV6-3 to TRBJ2-1, with 10 bases lining up with TRBD2. Losses at the gene ends were 7 bases for V and 7 bases for J; bases not matched to a gene: 10. This CDR3 has 15 amino acids. CDR1 is MNHEY, CDR2 SVGEGT, per germline. The CDR3 reads CASTIRLAGVNEQFF. CDR3 bases: TGTGCCAGCACTATCCGCCTAGCGGGGGTTAATGAGCAGTTCTTC.

V and J are TRBV29-1 and TRBJ2-3, with D hard to call. Germline CDR1 and CDR2: SQVTM and ANQGSEA. The germline V and J ends were trimmed by 4 bases and 6 bases, with 14 bases remaining between them. The CDR3 contains 13 residues. CDR3 region: CSVARAGGDTQYF. The CDR3, as DNA: TGCAGCGTTGCAAGGGCCGGTGGTGATACGCAGTATTTT.

The V call is TRBV13, the J call TRBJ1-1; D remains unclear. This CDR3 contains 12 residues. Germline CDR1 is PRHDT and CDR2 is FYEKMQ (reference sequence). Deletions cut 3 bases from V and 5 bases from J, with 7 bases between. The CDR3 is CASSFRETEAFF. CDR3 nucleotide sequence: TGTGCCAGCAGCTTCAGAGAGACTGAAGCTTTCTTT.

With respect to this clonotype: The CDR3 ends on some other residue instead of the conserved phenylalanine or tryptophan, so this is likely a read error. The V gene is TRBV10-3, the J gene TRBJ2-7; 7 bases align to TRBD2. V lost 0 bases and J lost 3; bases outside the gene matches: 2. The CDR3 has 14 residues. The germline V gene has CDR1 ENHRY and CDR2 SYGVKD. CDR3 residues: CAISESTGGYEQYL. As DNA, the CDR3 is TGTGCCATCAGTGAGTCAACGGGGGGCTACGAGCAGTACCTC.

The chain is built from TRBV6-9 and TRBJ2-7; 10 bases match TRBD2. Germline CDR1 is MNHGY and CDR2 is SVAAGI. Trimming took 4 bases from V and 2 from J; bases not matched to a gene: 5. The CDR3 covers 15 residues. The CDR3 spells CASSSWTSGTYEQYF. For the CDR3, the DNA is TGTGCCAGCAGTTCTTGGACTAGCGGAACCTACGAGCAGTACTTC.

The V gene is TRBV3-1, the J gene TRBJ2-5; 11 bases line up with TRBD1. V trimming: 5 bases; J trimming: 1 base; junction bases outside the gene matches: 9. Germline V gene lookup returns CDR1 LGHDT and CDR2 YNNKEL (reference sequence). This CDR3 has 17 residues. CDR3 nucleotides: TGTGCCAGCAGCAAGGACAGGGGGCTGTTCCCCCAAGAGACCCAGTACTTC. Translation gives CASSKDRGLFPQETQYF.

This chain uses TRBV7-2 with TRBJ2-2, with TRBD2 matching over 9 bases. In germline, CDR1 is SGHTA, CDR2 FQGNSA. The CDR3 has 16 amino acids. The V and J ends lost 0 bases and 7 bases, in that order; junction bases with no gene match: 6. CDR3 residues: CASSLATSGVHGELFF. As DNA, the CDR3 is TGTGCCAGCAGCTTAGCGACTAGCGGAGTTCACGGGGAGCTGTTTTTT.

This clonotype showed up just a few times. The chain couples TRBV11-2 to TRBJ2-6, with 11 bases identical to TRBD1. The CDR3 covers 19 residues. The trim removed 5 bases at V and 1 base at J, leaving 10 bases unmatched. The germline V gene encodes CDR1 SGHAT and CDR2 FQNNGV. The CDR3 loop reads CASSPRPGTGGSGANVLTF. The CDR3 DNA reads TGTGCCAGCAGCCCACGACCCGGGACAGGGGGTTCTGGGGCCAACGTCCTGACTTTC. The variable domain in full, with the rest retrieved from reference TRBV11-2 and TRBJ2-6, is EAGVAQSPRYKIIEKRQSVAFWCNPISGHATLYWYQQILGQGPKLLIQFQNNGVVDDSQLPKDRFSAERLKGVDSTLKIQPAKLEDSAVYLCASSPRPGTGGSGANVLTFGAGSRLTVL.

This clonotype was observed many times. The V and J genes are TRBV28 and TRBJ1-4; D unresolved. In germline, CDR1 is MDHEN, CDR2 SYDVKM. This CDR3 has 13 residues. Trimming removed 3 bases from V and 0 bases from J, with 2 bases in between. The CDR3 reads CASSLSTNEKLFF. In DNA, the CDR3 is TGTGCCAGCAGTTTGTCAACTAATGAAAAACTGTTTTTT.

This clonotype was seen many times. This chain joins TRBV27 and TRBJ2-5, with TRBD2 identical over 10 bases. Germline-derived CDR1 and CDR2 are MNHEY and SMNVEV (reference sequence). This CDR3 is 15 amino acids long. The V segment lost 5 bases and the J segment 4 bases; nucleotides outside the gene matches: 7. CDR3 sequence (DNA): TGTGCCAGCAGTGGACGGCTAGCGGGAGTAGAGACCCAGTACTTC. This gives the protein CASSGRLAGVETQYF.

There are a few counts of this clonotype. This chain connects TRBV30 to TRBJ1-5; 8 bases align to TRBD1. This CDR3 has 13 residues. Germline V lookup: CDR1 GTSNPN, CDR2 SVGIG (reference sequence). V lost 6 bases and J lost 2; bases outside the gene matches: 3. The CDR3 nucleotides read TGTGCCTGCGACAGGGGAGGCAATCAGCCCCAGCATTTT. Protein: CACDRGGNQPQHF.

This chain uses TRBV6-2 or TRBV6-3 with TRBJ1-5, with D unresolved. The germline V and J ends were trimmed by 4 bases and 0 bases, with 13 bases remaining between them. Germline V gene data show CDR1 as MNHEY and CDR2 as SVGEGT. CDR3 length equals 16 residues. Here the CDR3 reads CASSSSLLGSNQPQHF. The DNA for the CDR3 is TGTGCCAGCAGTTCCTCCTTACTGGGTAGCAATCAGCCCCAGCATTTT.

The chain carries TRBV28 and TRBJ2-7; D uncertain. V was clipped by 8 bases and J by 0 bases, with 14 bases between them. The CDR3 covers 14 residues. Germline V gene lookup returns CDR1 MDHEN and CDR2 SYDVKM. The CDR3 nucleotides are TGTGCCAGCGGCGACGCGTATAGCTCCTACGAGCAGTACTTC. It is translated as CASGDAYSSYEQYF. The full variable domain, rest sourced from reference TRBV28 and TRBJ2-7, is DVKVTQSSRYLVKRTGEKVFLECVQDMDHENMFWYRQDPGLGLRLIYFSYDVKMKEKGDIPEGYSVSREKKERFSLILESASTNQTSMYLCASGDAYSSYEQYFGPGTRLTVT.